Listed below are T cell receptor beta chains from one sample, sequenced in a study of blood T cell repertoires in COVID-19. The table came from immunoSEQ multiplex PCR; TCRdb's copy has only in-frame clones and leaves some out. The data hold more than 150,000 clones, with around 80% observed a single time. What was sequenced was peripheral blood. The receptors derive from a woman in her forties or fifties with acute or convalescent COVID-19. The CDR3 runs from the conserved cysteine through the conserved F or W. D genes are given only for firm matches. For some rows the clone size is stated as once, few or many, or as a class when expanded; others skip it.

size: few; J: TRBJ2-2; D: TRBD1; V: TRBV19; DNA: TGTGCCAGTAGTATCTCAGGGACAGTTAACACCGGGGAGCTGTTTTTT; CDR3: CASSISGTVNTGELFF
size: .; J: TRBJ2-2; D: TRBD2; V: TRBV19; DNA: TGTGCCAGTAGTATCCGAGGACTAGCGGCCACCGGGGAGCTGTTTTTT; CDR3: CASSIRGLAATGELFF
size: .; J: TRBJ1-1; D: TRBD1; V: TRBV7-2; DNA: TGTGCCAGCAGCTTCACAGGGGCGCAGAACACTGAAGCTTTCTTT; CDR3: CASSFTGAQNTEAFF
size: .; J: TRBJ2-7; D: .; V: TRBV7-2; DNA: TGTGCCAGCAGCTTAAGAGGTGTGGGCGGGATGACAACCTACGAGCAGTACTTC; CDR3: CASSLRGVGGMTTYEQYF
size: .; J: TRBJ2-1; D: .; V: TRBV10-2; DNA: TGCGCCAGCAGGCCCGGCGCTAGCGTTTTGGATGAGCAGTTCTTC; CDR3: CASRPGASVLDEQFF
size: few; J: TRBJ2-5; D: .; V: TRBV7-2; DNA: TGTGCCAGCAGGGAGGGATCAGTCGGGACCCAGTACTTC; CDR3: CASREGSVGTQYF
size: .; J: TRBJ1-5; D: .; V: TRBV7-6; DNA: TGTGCCAGCAGCTTAGCTGGGAGTCAGCCCCAGCATTTT; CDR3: CASSLAGSQPQHF
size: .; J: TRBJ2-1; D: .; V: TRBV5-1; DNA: TGCGCCAGCAGCTTGGGCGGGCCCCTGGAAAAGGAGCAGTTCTTC; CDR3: CASSLGGPLEKEQFF
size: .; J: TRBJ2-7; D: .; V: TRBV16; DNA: TGTGCCAGCAGCCAATCCAGGGACAACTACGAGCAGTACTTC; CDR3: CASSQSRDNYEQYF
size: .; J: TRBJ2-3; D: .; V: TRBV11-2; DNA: TGTGCCAGCAGCCATCTGGGGCGATCAGGAGCAGATACGCAGTATTTT; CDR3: CASSHLGRSGADTQYF
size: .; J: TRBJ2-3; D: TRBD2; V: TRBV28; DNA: TGTGCCAGTCAGACTAGCGGGAGAACAGATACGCAGTATTTT; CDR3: CASQTSGRTDTQYF
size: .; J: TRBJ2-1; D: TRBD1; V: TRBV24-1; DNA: TGTGCCACCAGTGACCAGACAGGGTTAGACTACAATGAGCAGTTCTTC; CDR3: CATSDQTGLDYNEQFF
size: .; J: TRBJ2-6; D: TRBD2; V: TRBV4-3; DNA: TGCGCCAGCAGCCAAGATAGGCTAGCGGTATTCTCTGGGGCCAACGTCCTGACTTTC; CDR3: CASSQDRLAVFSGANVLTF
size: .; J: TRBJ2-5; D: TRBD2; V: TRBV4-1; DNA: TGCGCCAGCAGCCAAGCAGGCGGGGGGGTCGAGACCCAGTACTTC; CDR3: CASSQAGGGVETQYF
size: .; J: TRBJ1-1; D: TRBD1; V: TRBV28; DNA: TGTGCCAGCAGTTTGCTAAACAGGGGGCTCACTGAAGCTTTCTTT; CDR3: CASSLLNRGLTEAFF
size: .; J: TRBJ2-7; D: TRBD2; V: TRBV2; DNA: TGTGCCAGCAGCGAGACTAGCGGGAGGGGGGAGCAGTACTTC; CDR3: CASSETSGRGEQYF
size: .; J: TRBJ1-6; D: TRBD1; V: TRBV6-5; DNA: TGTGCCAGCAGTTACGATGGGACAGCCGGCCCCCTCCACTTT; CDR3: CASSYDGTAGPLHF
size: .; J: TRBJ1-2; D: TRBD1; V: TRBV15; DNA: TGTGCCACCAGCAGAGTTGGGGGACAGGGTATTGGCGTCTATGGCTACACCTTC; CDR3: CATSRVGGQGIGVYGYTF
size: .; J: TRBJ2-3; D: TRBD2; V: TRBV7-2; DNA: TGTGCCAGCAGCATCCTAAGCGGGAGTTCGGGGGATACGCAGTATTTT; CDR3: CASSILSGSSGDTQYF
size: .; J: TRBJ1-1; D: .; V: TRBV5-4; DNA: TGTGCCAGCAGCCTAAAGACAACAGGGATGGGGAACACTGAAGCTTTCTTT; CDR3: CASSLKTTGMGNTEAFF
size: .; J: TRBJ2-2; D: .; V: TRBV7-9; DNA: TGTGCCAGCAGCCCGGGACAATCCTCTCCAAACACCGGGGAGCTGTTTTTT; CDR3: CASSPGQSSPNTGELFF
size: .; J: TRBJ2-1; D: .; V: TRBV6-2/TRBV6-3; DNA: TGTGCCAGCAGTGCCTCAGGTGTGCCCCGGGGCAATGAGCAGTTCTTC; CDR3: CASSASGVPRGNEQFF